These 5 T cell receptor beta chains were sequenced from one sample in a study of T cell repertoires in cytomegalovirus infection. TCRdb used MiXCR to reprocess the reads, holding one entry per CDR3 protein. The sample yields more than 400,000 distinct CDR3 sequences, 26% seen once. What was sequenced was PBMCs. These receptors were obtained from a human donor in good health (CMV status not recorded). Some clones in this sample may be carry-over from other donors' samples.

The rearrangement uses TRBV10-3 and TRBJ2-5, with 8 bases fitting TRBD1. There are 12 residues in the CDR3. The V gene end was trimmed by 8 bases and the J gene end by 5 bases; junction bases not matched to a gene: 4. The germline V gene encodes CDR1 ENHRY and CDR2 SYGVKD. CDR3 sequence reads: CAIGQGAETQYF. For the CDR3, the DNA is TGTGCCATCGGACAGGGAGCGGAGACCCAGTACTTC.

This chain connects TRBV4-3 to TRBJ2-1; possible D gene TRBD1, 5 bases. Trimming left V 2 bases short and J 9 bases short, with 14 bases between. Germline V gives CDR1 LGHNA, CDR2 YSLEER. The CDR3 extends over 14 amino acids. CDR3 coding DNA: TGCGCCAGCAGCCAAAGGGGTCGACGGGCTGAGCAGTTCTTC. Its protein product is CASSQRGRRAEQFF.

The rearrangement links TRBV6-5 to TRBJ1-3; the D is unclear. The CDR3 loop spans 14 amino acids. Trimming shortened V by 5 bases and J by 0 bases, and 8 bases separated the two germline ends. CDR1 is MNHEY and CDR2 is SVGAGI in the germline V gene. The CDR3: CASSPVDSGNTIYF. The CDR3 DNA reads TGTGCCAGCAGTCCGGTGGACTCTGGAAACACCATATATTTT.

This clonotype has a handful of counts. The V and J genes are TRBV7-6 and TRBJ2-1; 9 bases agree with TRBD2. The CDR3 is made up of 15 amino acids. Trimming cost V 4 bases and J 7 bases; bases outside gene matches: 8. The germline gives CDR1 SGHVS, CDR2 FNYEAQ. CDR3 loop: CASSSIIAGVNEQFF. DNA of the CDR3: TGTGCCAGCAGCTCTATAATAGCGGGAGTAAATGAGCAGTTCTTC.

This chain links TRBV4-1 with TRBJ1-1; no definite D call. The CDR3 spans 14 residues. The V and J ends lost 1 base and 2 bases respectively, with 8 bases between them. CDR1 MGHRA and CDR2 YSYEKL come from the germline V gene. CDR3 sequence (DNA): TGCGCCAGCAGCCAAGGCCCCGACAACACTGAAGCTTTCTTT. Translating gives CASSQGPDNTEAFF.